This TCR beta chain emerged from a study of blood T cell repertoires in COVID-19 (TCRdb year 2020). In the study overall: The collaborator samples originated in the United States, Italy and Spain and spanned the acute and convalescent phases of COVID-19. Where available, HLA class I and class II types were obtained from metadata supplied by the sample provider rather than from assay-based typing. The prospective study material was composed of cDNA or gDNA derived from T cells, B-cell-depleted T cells, or PBMCs. Nearly every sample came with metadata listing a de-identified subject ID, COVID-19 status, age in years and sex. Deeply sampled blood TCRbeta repertoires from subjects exposed to, actively infected with, or recovered from COVID-19 were included in the dataset. The repertoires were made available in a free public database intended to serve as a resource for research on the immune response to SARS-CoV-2. Samples were obtained from the ongoing ImmuneRACE study (first 160 participants) and from about 1,300 subjects provided by 6 global collaborators. Broad study findings and their caveats: How much clinical and demographic metadata was included differed by source and by participant, and the metadata was provided uncurated.

Each collaborating institution followed its own protocols to collect whole blood in K2EDTA tubes. Collaborator samples were shipped for TCRbeta analysis as frozen whole blood, isolated PBMCs, or DNA extracted from either sample type. To note about this clone: This clone's antigen is unknown. No base qualities exist here, and no much larger clone lies one base off it.

TCRbeta CDR3 regions were amplified from genomic DNA by means of the immunoSEQ Assay, a bias-controlled multiplex PCR. Per the original workflow: Within the assay, amplification of reference gene primers was used to estimate how many nucleated cells each sample contained. Sequence reads were collapsed and filtered to measure the absolute abundance of every unique TCRbeta CDR3 rearrangement. Productive Simpson clonality was computed per sample as the square root of Simpson's diversity index over productive rearrangements. Held by TCRdb, this immuneACCESS table contains in-frame sequences only and omits some clones. Under half of the omission traces to an unresolved V gene where checked; the cause of the rest is unknown. V and J calls plus clone size are reproduced from that table; the DNA served to infer D and trimming. The sample table shows approximately 74,000 clones, and around 90% are seen once. The ten most abundant clones make up more than 5.5% of the sample.

Sample: peripheral blood. The sequence was obtained from a man aged 65 to 85 with acute or convalescent COVID-19.

For the CDR3, the sequence is CASSPSSTGLDEQFF. The sequenced DNA: TGTGCCAGCTCACCTAGTTCGACAGGGTTGGATGAGCAGTTCTTC. This chain joins TRBV18 to TRBJ2-1; 7 of the junction bases match TRBD1. There are 15 amino acids in the CDR3, from cysteine to phenylalanine inclusive. Only the CDR3 part of the read is kept: 45 bases, read in frame from the first base. V has 3 bases trimmed and J has 8 bases trimmed; junction bases matching no gene number 10. CDR1 and CDR2 (KGHSH, LQKENI) derive from the germline V gene.